A selection of T cell receptor beta chains follows, all from one sample in a study of blood T cell repertoires in COVID-19. This table comes from immunoSEQ multiplex PCR, and its TCRdb copy is limited to in-frame clones, with some not included. The sample has about 55,000 clones, around 70% seen once; the top ten hold over 11%. Sequencing was done on a sample of peripheral blood. These receptors were obtained from a woman aged 70-85 years with acute or convalescent COVID-19. CDR3s include the opening cysteine and the closing phenylalanine or tryptophan. Not all rows give a size; the values are once, few, many and, for expanded clones, a class.

j_call: TRBJ2-1; clone_size: -; v_call: TRBV24-1; cdr3_aa: CATSDPTRNEQFF
j_call: TRBJ2-1; clone_size: -; v_call: TRBV11-2; cdr3_aa: CASSPDRTGEQFF
j_call: TRBJ1-2; clone_size: -; v_call: TRBV10-3; cdr3_aa: CAISESGQLYGYTF
j_call: TRBJ1-2; clone_size: -; v_call: TRBV5-1; cdr3_aa: CASSPHAGERLRNGYTF
j_call: TRBJ2-3; clone_size: -; v_call: TRBV3-1/TRBV3-2; cdr3_aa: CASSQLQGAPTQYF
j_call: TRBJ1-1; clone_size: -; v_call: TRBV19; cdr3_aa: CASSIQGGTEAFF
j_call: TRBJ2-3; clone_size: -; v_call: TRBV6-4; cdr3_aa: CASSQGYGTDTQYF
j_call: TRBJ1-6; clone_size: -; v_call: TRBV30; cdr3_aa: CAWSGQVPNSPLHF
j_call: TRBJ1-2; clone_size: many; v_call: TRBV24-1; cdr3_aa: CATSQGGTSRYTF
j_call: TRBJ1-2; clone_size: -; v_call: TRBV5-4; cdr3_aa: CASSPGGGGGYTF
j_call: TRBJ1-5; clone_size: few; v_call: TRBV19; cdr3_aa: CASSIDQGVRQPQHF
j_call: TRBJ1-1; clone_size: -; v_call: TRBV3-1/TRBV3-2; cdr3_aa: CASSPGETEEWTEAFF
j_call: TRBJ1-5; clone_size: -; v_call: TRBV9; cdr3_aa: CASSVEGQGGQPQHF
j_call: TRBJ2-3; clone_size: -; v_call: TRBV7-6; cdr3_aa: CASSYRPGTGGKDTQYF
j_call: TRBJ2-1; clone_size: -; v_call: TRBV6-1; cdr3_aa: CASSDRFGSYNEQFF
j_call: TRBJ1-6; clone_size: -; v_call: TRBV30; cdr3_aa: CAWSEGSPRASPLHF
j_call: TRBJ1-5; clone_size: -; v_call: TRBV2; cdr3_aa: CASSTGTGFFGQPQHF
j_call: TRBJ1-3; clone_size: -; v_call: TRBV7-6; cdr3_aa: CASSFMESGNTIYF
j_call: TRBJ1-2; clone_size: many; v_call: TRBV10-2; cdr3_aa: CASLRDSYGYTF
j_call: TRBJ2-1; clone_size: -; v_call: TRBV24-1; cdr3_aa: CATSDSTGRYGNEQFF
j_call: TRBJ1-2; clone_size: -; v_call: TRBV13; cdr3_aa: CASSLRQGRFVEGYTF
j_call: TRBJ1-2; clone_size: few; v_call: TRBV29-1; cdr3_aa: CSATTAFYGYTF
j_call: TRBJ1-4; clone_size: -; v_call: TRBV7-9; cdr3_aa: CASSLEGAGEKLFF
j_call: TRBJ1-6; clone_size: -; v_call: TRBV10-1; cdr3_aa: CASSTRGAGDSPLHF
j_call: TRBJ2-1; clone_size: -; v_call: TRBV4-1; cdr3_aa: CASSQEQPNLYNEQFF
j_call: TRBJ2-2; clone_size: -; v_call: TRBV24-1; cdr3_aa: CATRGDRALSRNTGELFF
j_call: TRBJ1-1; clone_size: -; v_call: TRBV18; cdr3_aa: CASSPRQGAWNTEAFF
j_call: TRBJ1-4; clone_size: -; v_call: TRBV7-9; cdr3_aa: CASSSQNRGTHEKLFF
j_call: TRBJ2-2; clone_size: -; v_call: TRBV3-1/TRBV3-2; cdr3_aa: CASSRLAGAAGGELFF
j_call: TRBJ2-3; clone_size: -; v_call: TRBV13; cdr3_aa: CASSDWGEGGTDTQYF
j_call: TRBJ1-5; clone_size: few; v_call: TRBV30; cdr3_aa: CAWSRGIGNQPQHF
j_call: TRBJ2-5; clone_size: -; v_call: TRBV4-1; cdr3_aa: CASSQEGAGRAQYF
j_call: TRBJ1-2; clone_size: once; v_call: TRBV11-2; cdr3_aa: CASSSGGQGGYTF
j_call: TRBJ1-6; clone_size: once; v_call: TRBV4-1; cdr3_aa: CASSQEGQFRNSPLHF
j_call: TRBJ2-2; clone_size: once; v_call: TRBV11-3; cdr3_aa: CASSRTGGPNTGELFF
j_call: TRBJ1-1; clone_size: -; v_call: TRBV7-8; cdr3_aa: CASSQAPGLRTEAFF
j_call: TRBJ2-1; clone_size: -; v_call: TRBV10-3; cdr3_aa: CAISGGRGFYNEQFF
j_call: TRBJ1-1; clone_size: once; v_call: TRBV18; cdr3_aa: CASSPRTATKNTEAFF
j_call: TRBJ2-3; clone_size: -; v_call: TRBV6-4; cdr3_aa: CASSRTGGGDTQYF
j_call: TRBJ2-1; clone_size: -; v_call: TRBV7-8; cdr3_aa: CASSLVIVRGAAGGLYNEQFF
j_call: TRBJ2-1; clone_size: -; v_call: TRBV24-1; cdr3_aa: CATSGRGKDNEQFF
j_call: TRBJ1-2; clone_size: -; v_call: TRBV5-5; cdr3_aa: CASSPGEAGYFDYGYTF